The present entry profiles one TCR beta chain with its context. Its antigen specificity is not known. Per-nucleotide qualities are absent, and no much larger clonotype sits a single base away. Library generation was performed with the immunoSEQ multiplex PCR assay. For the multiplex PCR, a mixture combining 60 forward primers for TCR Vbeta segments and 13 reverse primers for TCR Jbeta segments was used. The CDR3 region of rearranged TCR beta genes was amplified from genomic DNA by a multiplex PCR assay. The Illumina HiSeq System was used to sequence the amplified TCR beta libraries as 87-base-pair reads. Concerning the study's data processing: A later analysis counted tens of millions of unique TCR beta chains across the 666 repertoires, and about 10 million of these chains were shared by at least two donors. To remove PCR and sequencing errors, raw reads were error-corrected and collapsed into unique sequences using a nearest-neighbor algorithm that merged closely related sequences. To assign V, D and J gene segments, CDR3 sequences were aligned to IMGT reference sequences. For a sequence to be retained, at least a six-nucleotide match to both a V gene segment and a J gene segment was required. A rearrangement was called productive if the CDR3 had no stop codons and remained in frame with V and J, and every other rearrangement was called non-productive. Following IMGT convention, CDR3 was defined as the stretch from the second conserved V-encoded cysteine to the conserved J-encoded phenylalanine. The earlier analysis of fewer than 700 of the donors excluded sequences that lacked an unambiguous match to a single V gene segment. In an earlier analysis of around 600 of the donors, V segments were called functional above 56.7% productive rearrangements and were called segregating when the between-donor standard deviation exceeded 5%. A statistical classification framework was developed to diagnose cytomegalovirus status using the catalog of TCR beta chain sequences. V and J gene assignment, in a later analysis, came from comparing TCR nucleotide sequences with IMGT/GENE-DB human TR gene sequences. A later analysis assigned CDR3 sequences and most-parsimonious VDJ recombination scenarios with the TCRdist pipeline. In a later analysis, each TCR beta chain was defined by its CDR3 amino acid sequence together with its V-gene family, and reads lacking a unique V-gene family were excluded. As a way to deal with suspected cross-contamination and a sequencing artifact, a later analysis dropped nearly 600 nucleotide sequences that were highly shared and had low generation probability. In a later analysis, a clonal expansion index was calculated for each public chain from normalized within-repertoire ranks of inferred template counts. Generation probabilities in a later analysis came from a VDJ recombination model fitted to out-of-frame rearrangements, and those results were checked against IGoR. Hypergeometric tests were used in a later analysis to score TCR-TCR, TCR-HLA and TCR-CMV co-occurrence, with a repertoire-size bias correction applied to the TCR pairs. A later analysis estimated false discovery rates by permuting HLA or CMV assignments 20 times. In a later analysis, co-occurring TCRs were grouped using DBSCAN, with TCRdist sequence similarity added in when clustering inside HLA-allele-positive subsets. Co-occurrence clustering excluded repertoires with fewer than 30,000 or more than 120,000 public chains, plus five with anomalous nucleotide sharing. This immuneACCESS table, as held by TCRdb, lists in-frame sequences with V and J called but not all clones. Of the missing ones, under half trace to an unresolved V gene in checked studies; the others have no known cause. That table furnishes V, J and clone size, whereas the DNA furnished D and trimming. In all, the sample holds 150,000 to 160,000 clones, and more than 75% of those were seen once. The top ten clonotypes cover about 2.3% of the sample.

There are 18 amino acids in the CDR3, from cysteine to phenylalanine inclusive. Only the CDR3 DNA is retained, 54 bases long and in frame from the first base. Trimming takes 0 bases from V and 0 bases from J, and the germline ends sit 16 bases apart. The germline V gene supplies CDR1 SGHRS and CDR2 YFSETQ. The cohort comprised more than 550 healthy bone marrow donors. Cohort members were all nominally healthy when sampled, although unrecorded immune exposures were likely present. The donor tested CMV seronegative and was one of the 352 seronegative cohort members. A peripheral blood sample was provided by each donor, and peripheral blood mononuclear cells were used for TCR beta sequencing. The Qiagen DNeasy Blood Extraction Kit was used to extract genomic DNA from the blood cell samples. The sample is drawn from a study of cytomegalovirus exposure and HLA in healthy donors (dated by TCRdb to about 2017). Context from the whole study: An earlier analysis of under 600 of the donors reported approximately 290 Gb of sequence data and 117 million unique TCR beta sequences from about 179 million T cells. To decide whether each TCR beta V gene segment behaved as functional or pseudogenic, an earlier analysis of some 580 of the donors relied on high-throughput TCR beta sequencing. Donor age, sex, ethnicity and CMV serostatus were compiled alongside the repertoire data. Roughly 300 gigabases of sequencing data and roughly 90 million unique TCR sequences were included in an early release covering under 650 HLA-typed donors. Besides the first cohort of about 730 subjects, a separate validation cohort made up of 120 different subjects was used. A later genetic analysis used genome-wide SNP genotypes for about three fifths of the 666 donors, treating that subset as a discovery cohort. The genetic ancestry cluster associated with self-reported Caucasian donors included 81% of the roughly 400 genotyped donors. Typing coverage differed by locus: A, B, C, DRB1 and DQB1 were typed in roughly 620-630 donors, DQA1 in about 510, DPA1 in around 600, and DPB1 in just under 490. HLA typing included class I and class II loci at four-digit resolution. Across some 400 genotyped donors of the cohort, an average of 235,054 unique TCR beta nucleotide sequences per donor were sequenced, and approximately 17% of those sequences were non-productive. The study aimed to test whether signatures of past pathogen exposure could be identified by cataloging public T cell receptors. In a later analysis, previously published TCR beta repertoires from several hundred donors were re-analyzed and high-resolution HLA genotyping was added so that TCR occurrence patterns could be studied. Rather than drawing on any new phenotypic data, the later analysis identified candidate immune exposures from TCR beta sequences and the way those sequences occurred across donors. Roughly 5 DR-DQ haplotypes were handled as single units for association and clustering, since linkage in the cohort was strong. All discovery cohort repertoires had been generated using a single sequencing platform. Using immunosequencing, the study profiled T cell repertoires from 500 to 800 subjects and related those repertoires to cytomegalovirus serostatus. High-throughput TCR immunosequencing, statistical association of individual TCRs with disease status, and machine learning were combined to predict cytomegalovirus infection status. What the study reported, not specific to this receptor: A later analysis found that most CMV-associated TCR beta chains appeared HLA-restricted, with HLA associations seemingly driven largely by CMV exposure. Compared with the roughly 700-donor mean, donors in an Asian-associated ancestry cluster had fewer N-insertions in productive TCRs, according to a later genetic analysis. At a false discovery rate of 0.05, a later analysis linked roughly 17,000 TCR beta sequences to specific HLA alleles. While some public TCRs were present in many individuals, most TCR sequences turned up only very rarely across donors. A few of the identified cytomegalovirus-associated TCR beta chains were confirmed in vitro to be specific for cytomegalovirus antigens. The classifier was reported to diagnose cytomegalovirus status with high specificity and sensitivity in both the original and validation cohorts. The earlier analysis of 450 to 700 of the donors excluded seventeen rarely observed V segments, including chromosome 9 orphons, because counts were too low. According to a later analysis, parvovirus B19, influenza, CMV and Epstein-Barr virus appeared linked to several top co-occurrence clusters. Linkage disequilibrium might explain the correlated functional status among segregating V segments, but an unknown experimental factor could not be excluded. Some IMGT-functional V segments, including TRBV6-2 and TRBV6-3, could not be told apart with the 87-base-pair reads, so those segments were excluded. A later genetic analysis associated a missense DCLRE1C variant with V-gene and J-gene trimming of TCR beta chains, and an independent cohort replicated the association. The authors suggested that the approach could potentially be extended to other disease states and immunological phenotypes. A later analysis found that TCR association rates varied across HLA loci, with DRB1 alleles showing the most associated TCRs and HLA-C alleles the fewest. A further reported finding was that TCR beta sequences accurately predicted the HLA-A and HLA-B alleles for most subjects in the first cohort. In this cohort, only TCR beta chains were sequenced, and detectable features were limited by the absence of alpha or paired-chain data. The presence/absence analyses assumed that sequencing depth was roughly uniform across donors, and that assumption may not be true. A later analysis found that HLA-associated TCR beta chains were more clonally expanded and had lower generation probabilities than equally common non-associated chains. In an earlier analysis of roughly 500 of the donors, most TCR beta V segments appeared in productive rearrangements about 87% or about 30% of the time, broadly matching IMGT annotations. The study gave a list of about 150 TCR beta chains associated with cytomegalovirus. For the cohort, immune exposure information was limited to CMV serostatus. Strong co-occurrence of HLA alleles, especially DR and DQ, made assigning TCR associations to individual alleles difficult. A cluster of highly shared sequence variants was judged likely to represent a technical artifact of the sequencing pipeline. Because HLA typing was missing for some donors at each locus, association tests included only the typed subset.

The sequence is built from TRBV5-1 and TRBJ2-1; the D region possibly corresponds to TRBD2 (5 bases align). Sequencing was carried out using PBMCs. The source is a woman in her late teens or twenties in good health and CMV-seronegative. The sequenced DNA: TGCGCCAGCAGCTTGGCAAGAGGGCCGACCGACTCCTACAATGAGCAGTTCTTC. The encoded protein is CASSLARGPTDSYNEQFF.